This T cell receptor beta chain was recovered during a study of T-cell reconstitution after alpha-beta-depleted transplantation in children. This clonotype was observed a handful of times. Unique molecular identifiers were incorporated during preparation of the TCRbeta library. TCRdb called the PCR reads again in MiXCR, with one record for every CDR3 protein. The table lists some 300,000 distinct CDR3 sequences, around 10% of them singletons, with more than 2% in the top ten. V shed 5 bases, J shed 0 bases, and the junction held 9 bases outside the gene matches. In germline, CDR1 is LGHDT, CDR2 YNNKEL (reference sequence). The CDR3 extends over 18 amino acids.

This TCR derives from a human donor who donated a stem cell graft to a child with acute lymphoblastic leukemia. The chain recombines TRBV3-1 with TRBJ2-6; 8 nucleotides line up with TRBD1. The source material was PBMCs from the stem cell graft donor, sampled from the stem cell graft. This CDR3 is CASSGTGGISSGANVLTF. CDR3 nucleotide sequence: TGTGCCAGCAGCGGTACAGGGGGAATCAGCTCTGGGGCCAACGTCCTGACTTTC.